Sequencing of this T cell receptor beta chain was carried out in a study of CD8 T cells in ankylosing spondylitis. The study's findings and limits: CD8+ cells made up the disease-linked clones, which were relatively rare in peripheral blood.

The germline CDR1 and CDR2 sequences are SGHKS and YYEKEE (reference sequence). Trimming stripped 0 bases from V and 3 bases from J, with 10 bases between. This CDR3 is built from 15 residues. TCRdb reanalysed the 5' RACE reads using MiXCR and keeps one entry per CDR3 protein. Among 250,000 to 300,000 distinct CDR3 sequences, roughly 20% were seen once, and the ten largest hold 7.5% to 9.5%. Only a few counts were recorded for this clonotype. The antigen remains undetermined. The source material was blood, either unsorted or a sorted T cell fraction (not recorded which). The TCR sequence derives from a male donor with ankylosing spondylitis or in good health (not recorded which). The genes are TRBV5-5 and TRBJ1-5; TRBD1 might be the D (6 bases). CDR3 DNA: TGTGCCAGCAGCTTGGCGTCAGGGGCCAATCAGCCCCAGCATTTT. It is translated as CASSLASGANQPQHF.